Sequencing of this T cell receptor (beta chain) was carried out in a study of blood T cell repertoires in COVID-19. Background on the study: Sources were T cells, B-cell-depleted T cells, or PBMCs; the material itself was cDNA or gDNA.

Recruits, aged roughly 18 to 90 years, lived in 20 to 30 US areas. Authors' methods: Amplification with reference gene primers provided the estimates of nucleated cell counts. Data came from immunoSEQ multiplex PCR; TCRdb stores just in-frame clones and leaves some out. That table furnishes V, J and clone size, whereas the DNA furnished D and trimming. The table shows under 200,000 clones, with around 80% occurring only once. The receptor was isolated from a woman aged 50 to 60 who had recovered from COVID-19. Sequenced: PBMCs or T cells enriched from blood (not recorded which).

The CDR3 DNA reads TGCGCCAGCAGCTTGGACAGTTTCACCGGGGAGCTGTTTTTT. Translating gives CASSLDSFTGELFF. The chain is built from TRBV5-1 and TRBJ2-2, with D unresolved. The CDR3 loop spans 14 amino acids. V shed 0 bases and J shed 4 bases, with 7 bases lying between them. The germline V gene encodes CDR1 SGHRS and CDR2 YFSETQ.